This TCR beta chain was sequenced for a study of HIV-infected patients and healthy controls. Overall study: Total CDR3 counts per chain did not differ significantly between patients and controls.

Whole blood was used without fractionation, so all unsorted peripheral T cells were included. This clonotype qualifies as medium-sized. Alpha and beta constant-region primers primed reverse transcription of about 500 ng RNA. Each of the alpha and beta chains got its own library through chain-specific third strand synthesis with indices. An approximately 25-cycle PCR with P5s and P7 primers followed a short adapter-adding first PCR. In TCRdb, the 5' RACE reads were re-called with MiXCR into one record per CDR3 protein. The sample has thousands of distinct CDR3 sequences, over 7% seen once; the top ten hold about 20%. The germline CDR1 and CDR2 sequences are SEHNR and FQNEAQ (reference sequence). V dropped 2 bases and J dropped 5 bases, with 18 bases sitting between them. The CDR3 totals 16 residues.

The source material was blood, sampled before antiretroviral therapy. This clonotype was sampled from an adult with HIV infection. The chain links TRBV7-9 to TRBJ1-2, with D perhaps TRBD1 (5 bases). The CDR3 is CASSLSRGRSWYGYTF. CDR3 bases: TGTGCCAGCAGCTTAAGTAGGGGACGGTCCTGGTATGGCTACACCTTC.